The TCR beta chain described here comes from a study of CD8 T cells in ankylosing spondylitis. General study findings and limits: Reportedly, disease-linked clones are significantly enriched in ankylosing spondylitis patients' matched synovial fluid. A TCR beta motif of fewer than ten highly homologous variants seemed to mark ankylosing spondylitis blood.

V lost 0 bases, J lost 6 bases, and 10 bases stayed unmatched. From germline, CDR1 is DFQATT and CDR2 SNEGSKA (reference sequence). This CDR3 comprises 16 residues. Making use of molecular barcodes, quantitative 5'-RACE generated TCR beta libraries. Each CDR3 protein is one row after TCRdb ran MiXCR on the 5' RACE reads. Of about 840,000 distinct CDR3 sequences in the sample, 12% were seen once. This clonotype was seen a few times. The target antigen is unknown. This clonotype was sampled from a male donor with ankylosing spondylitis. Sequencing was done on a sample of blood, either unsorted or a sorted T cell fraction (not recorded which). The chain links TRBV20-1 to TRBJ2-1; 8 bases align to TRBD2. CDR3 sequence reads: CSARDFILAAINEQFF. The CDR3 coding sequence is TGCAGTGCTAGAGATTTTATACTAGCGGCAATCAATGAGCAGTTCTTC.